The T cell receptor (beta chain) described here comes from a study of T cells in localized non-small cell lung cancer. Study findings and constraints: Heterogeneity within the tumor remains possible, as just one region underwent sequencing.

Sequencing used immunoSEQ multiplex PCR; TCRdb keeps in-frame clones, though not all of them. In the table there are tens of thousands of clones, about four fifths of which are singletons. With respect to this clone: The antigen remains undetermined.

The clonotype originates from a female donor older than 55 with stage I lung adenocarcinoma. Sequencing was performed on peripheral blood, taken before any cancer treatment.

CDR3 coding DNA: TGTGCCAGCAGCCCCCGGACATTAGCAGATACGCAGTATTTT. Amino acids: CASSPRTLADTQYF. The chain carries TRBV11-1 and TRBJ2-3; D might be TRBD1 (5 bases). Deletions cut 5 bases from V and 4 bases from J, with 13 bases between. CDR1 is SGHAT, CDR2 FQDESV, per germline (reference sequence). The CDR3 contains 14 residues. The whole variable domain, filled in from reference TRBV11-1 and TRBJ2-3, reads EAEVAQSPRYKITEKSQAVAFWCDPISGHATLYWYRQILGQGPELLVQFQDESVVDDSQLPKDRFSAERLKGVDSTLKIQPAELGDSAMYLCASSPRTLADTQYFGPGTRLTVL.